The sequence of this T cell receptor (beta chain) was determined in a study of shared clonotypes between healthy human individuals (dated by TCRdb to about 2020). Regarding the complete study: The cohort included a few men and a couple of women between 18 and 49 years of age. For each donor, CD4 naive and CD4 memory were each given three plates, CD8 naive was given two plates, and CD8 memory was given one plate. The study deeply sequenced blood TCR repertoires of 5 or 6 healthy adults to estimate repertoire size and the extent of clonotype sharing between individuals. To increase sequencing depth and limit assay-specific biases, different laboratories used diverse techniques to prepare libraries and sequence TCR repertoires. Each donor's leukapheresis produced roughly between roughly 0.85 and 9.5 billion PBMCs. Overall study outcomes, separate from this receptor: Even with the large sequencing depth, rarefaction of the sorted-subset datasets indicated that sequencing was incomplete. Based on pairwise subsampling, the degree of clonotype sharing among donors was expected to be affected by sequencing depth. Because the study included only a small number of donors, the genetic and exposure-history diversity represented was limited. Sampling was restricted to blood, and TCR repertoires in tissues likely differ from the TCR repertoires found in blood. Estimated clonotype richness was generally larger for naive than for memory subsets. Sharing across a few donors was observed for roughly 5% of naive CD4, about 4% of naive CD8, over 2% of memory CD4, and over 0.3% of memory CD8 clonotypes. Higher generation probabilities were observed for clonotypes shared by all four sorted-subset donors than for non-shared clonotypes.

The donors were healthy, HIV-negative adults with no recently reported acute infections or vaccinations. Every donor was a Caucasian adult living in Nashville, Tennessee, USA. Magnetic negative selection was used to enrich CD4+ T cells, after which naive cells were positively selected on CD45RA and the negative fraction became the memory subset. Blood was obtained by leukapheresis, after which PBMCs were separated by Ficoll-Histopaque density gradient centrifugation and cryopreserved in liquid nitrogen vapor phase. Analytical flow cytometry was used to check the purity and quantity of each magnetically sorted T cell population. Each sorted fraction had its genomic DNA isolated and then quantified by UV absorbance on a Nanodrop 2000c. Using the deep immunoSEQ assay, multiplex PCR amplified TCR CDR3 regions from genomic DNA. For each cell subset, the extracted genomic DNA was distributed evenly across all wells of several immunoSEQ 96-well plates, and each plate served as one replicate. For sorted subsets, around 200 ng genomic DNA, equal to 25,000 to 35,000 T cell genomes, was loaded into each replicate PCR. The purified libraries were quantified using a Qubit 3.0 fluorometer, sized with a Bioanalyzer 2100, and then quantified again using the KAPA Library Quantification kit. Every immunoSEQ 96-well plate was sequenced on a dedicated single-read 150-cycle Illumina NextSeq 550 flow cell. The study's own analysis went as follows. Because the immunoSEQ output included only junctional sequences and no quality scores, the filtering could not be the same as the filtering used for full-length reads. Sequences were annotated with PyIR, a Python wrapper for IgBLAST v1.9, and V/J genes and CDR3 were assigned using IMGT germline references. Reads were removed for weak V/J assignments (E-value above 1e-6), missing CDR3, stop codons, out-of-frame junctions, or ambiguous translated residues. V3J clonotypes were defined by identical inferred V gene, J gene, and CDR3 amino acid sequence. To compute the percentage overlap between repertoires, the number of shared unique clonotypes was divided by the size of the smaller repertoire. RTK rarefaction, the Chao1 estimator, and Recon v2.1 estimates of unobserved clonotypes were used to assess repertoire richness. Generation probabilities were computed with OLGA for all TCRbeta clonotypes obtained by the gDNA method from a handful of donors. Imported from immuneACCESS, the table was reduced by TCRdb to in-frame sequences with V and J called. These copies leave out some clones; in studies compared against another copy, an unresolved V gene accounts for under half, and the cause of the remainder is not known. That table supplies the V and J calls and clone size; D and trimming were determined from the DNA. Within this sample are 2 million to 2.5 million clones, with under 95% of them counted one time only. The ten largest make up 0.36% of the sample.

As concerns this clone: Its binding antigen is unknown. It has no much larger one-base neighbor in the sample; base qualities were not kept.

Sequences were obtained from naive CD4+ T cells from PBMCs. Sample cell subset or site, as interpreted from the label and publication: CD45RA+ positively selected. The TCR originated in a man between 18 and 35 years old in good health. Some clones in this sample may be carry-over from other donors' samples.

In nucleotide form, the sequence is TGTGCCAGCAGCTTAATTACTAGCGGGAGTTCCTACGAGCAGTACTTC. This codes for CASSLITSGSSYEQYF. Recombination linked TRBV11-2 to TRBJ2-7; the central 11 bases match TRBD2. For CDR1 and CDR2, the germline V gene lists SGHAT and FQNNGV. V trim: 2 bases; J trim: 1 base; unmatched bases: 4. The CDR3 numbers 16 residues from cysteine through phenylalanine. Left in the record is the CDR3 DNA by itself, 48 bases read in frame from the first base.